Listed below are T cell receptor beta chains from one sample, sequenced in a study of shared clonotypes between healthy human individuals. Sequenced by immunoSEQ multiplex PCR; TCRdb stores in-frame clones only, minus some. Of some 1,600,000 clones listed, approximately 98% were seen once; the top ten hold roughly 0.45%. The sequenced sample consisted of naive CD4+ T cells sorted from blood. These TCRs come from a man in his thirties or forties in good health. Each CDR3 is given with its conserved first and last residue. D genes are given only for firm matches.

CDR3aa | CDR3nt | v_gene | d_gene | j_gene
CATSRDRGFGTQYF | TGTGCCACTTCCCGGGACAGGGGTTTCGGGACCCAGTACTTC | TRBV7-7 | TRBD1 | TRBJ2-5
CASSKFTPSGRYNEQFF | TGTGCCAGCAGCAAATTTACCCCGAGCGGGAGGTACAATGAGCAGTTCTTC | TRBV21-1 | . | TRBJ2-1
CASRVIRDRFNETQYF | TGTGCCAGCAGGGTCATCCGGGACAGGTTTAACGAGACCCAGTACTTC | TRBV2 | TRBD1 | TRBJ2-5
CASRWTEPNYGYTF | TGTGCCAGCAGGTGGACAGAGCCTAACTATGGCTACACCTTC | TRBV6-5 | . | TRBJ1-2
CASSVAPVAGQGELFF | TGTGCCAGCAGCGTAGCCCCCGTAGCGGGTCAGGGGGAGCTGTTTTTT | TRBV9 | TRBD2 | TRBJ2-2
CASSLAGGPNFELFF | TGTGCCAGCAGTTTAGCAGGGGGCCCCAACTTCGAACTGTTTTTT | TRBV6-5 | TRBD1 | TRBJ1-4
CATSRDVGEGKLFF | TGTGCCACCAGCAGAGATGTGGGGGAAGGAAAACTGTTTTTT | TRBV15 | . | TRBJ1-4
CASSLWGTGPNEKLFF | TGTGCCAGCAGTTTATGGGGGACAGGGCCCAATGAAAAACTGTTTTTT | TRBV28 | TRBD1 | TRBJ1-4
CATSLLAGPYEQYF | TGCGCCACCTCACTGCTAGCGGGACCCTACGAGCAGTACTTC | TRBV5-1 | TRBD2 | TRBJ2-7
CASSPRDSNQPQHF | TGTGCCAGTAGTCCTAGGGATAGCAATCAGCCCCAGCATTTT | TRBV19 | . | TRBJ1-5
CASSLVQRGYNEQFF | TGTGCCAGCAGCTTGGTACAGCGGGGTTACAATGAGCAGTTCTTC | TRBV5-5 | TRBD2 | TRBJ2-1
CASSPGTQTYEQYF | TGTGCCAGCTCCCCTGGGACACAGACCTACGAGCAGTACTTC | TRBV18 | . | TRBJ2-7
CASSTSGANEAFF | TGTGCCAGCTCAACTTCAGGGGCGAATGAAGCTTTCTTT | TRBV18 | . | TRBJ1-1
CASSESFTGSTDTQYF | TGTGCCAGCAGTGAATCTTTCACCGGGAGCACAGATACGCAGTATTTT | TRBV6-1 | . | TRBJ2-3
CASSELAGGADTQYF | TGTGCCAGCAGTGAACTAGCGGGAGGGGCAGATACGCAGTATTTT | TRBV6-1 | TRBD2 | TRBJ2-3
CASSSLAGASYNEQFF | TGTGCCAGCTCCTCACTAGCGGGAGCGTCCTACAATGAGCAGTTCTTC | TRBV18 | TRBD2 | TRBJ2-1
CASSRQWTSSYEQYF | TGTGCCAGCAGCAGACAGTGGACCAGCTCCTACGAGCAGTACTTC | TRBV7-8 | . | TRBJ2-7
CASSLQGRKFSGNTIYF | TGCGCCAGCAGCCTACAGGGACGAAAGTTCTCTGGAAACACCATATATTTT | TRBV5-1 | . | TRBJ1-3